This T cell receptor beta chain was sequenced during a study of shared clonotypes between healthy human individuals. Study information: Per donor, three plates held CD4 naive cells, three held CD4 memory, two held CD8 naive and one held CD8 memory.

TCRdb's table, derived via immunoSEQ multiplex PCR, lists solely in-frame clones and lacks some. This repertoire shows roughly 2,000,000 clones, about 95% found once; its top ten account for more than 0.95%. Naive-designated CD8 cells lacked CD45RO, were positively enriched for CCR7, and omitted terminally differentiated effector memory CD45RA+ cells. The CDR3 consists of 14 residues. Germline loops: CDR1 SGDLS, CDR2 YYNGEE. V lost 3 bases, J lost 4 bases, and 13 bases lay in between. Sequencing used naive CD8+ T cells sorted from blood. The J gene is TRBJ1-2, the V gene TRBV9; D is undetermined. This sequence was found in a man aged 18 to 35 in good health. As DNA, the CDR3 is TGTGCCAGCAGCGCGGGAACTCAACCCTATGGCTACACCTTC. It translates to CASSAGTQPYGYTF.